This T cell receptor (beta chain) was found in a study of sequential checkpoint blockade in melanoma. Whole-study context: Arm A got nivolumab then ipilimumab; arm B the reverse, 1:1. Points from the study as a whole: PD-L1 staining and CD8+ counts, not mutational load, tracked tumor T-cell clonality.

As regards this clone: The antigen is not known.

The junction had 7 bases not matched to a gene; V was cut back by 2 bases and J by 2 bases. Germline V gene sequence: CDR1 MDHEN, CDR2 SYDVKM. This CDR3 region has 16 residues. Here immunoSEQ multiplex PCR was the method, and the copy in TCRdb shows in-frame clones only, minus some. The data contain roughly 5,400 clones, approximately 18% of them singletons. As for treatment: randomized to nivolumab then ipilimumab (arm A) or the reverse (arm B). This specimen was tumor tissue (inferred from file names), taken from a patient given nivolumab and ipilimumab in sequence. The chain has TRBV28 and TRBJ2-3, with 7 bases identical to TRBD2. This receptor was taken from a human donor with melanoma. The CDR3 sequence is CASSLRSSGFTDTQYF. In DNA form, the CDR3 reads TGTGCCAGCAGTTTAAGGTCTAGCGGATTCACAGATACGCAGTATTTT.